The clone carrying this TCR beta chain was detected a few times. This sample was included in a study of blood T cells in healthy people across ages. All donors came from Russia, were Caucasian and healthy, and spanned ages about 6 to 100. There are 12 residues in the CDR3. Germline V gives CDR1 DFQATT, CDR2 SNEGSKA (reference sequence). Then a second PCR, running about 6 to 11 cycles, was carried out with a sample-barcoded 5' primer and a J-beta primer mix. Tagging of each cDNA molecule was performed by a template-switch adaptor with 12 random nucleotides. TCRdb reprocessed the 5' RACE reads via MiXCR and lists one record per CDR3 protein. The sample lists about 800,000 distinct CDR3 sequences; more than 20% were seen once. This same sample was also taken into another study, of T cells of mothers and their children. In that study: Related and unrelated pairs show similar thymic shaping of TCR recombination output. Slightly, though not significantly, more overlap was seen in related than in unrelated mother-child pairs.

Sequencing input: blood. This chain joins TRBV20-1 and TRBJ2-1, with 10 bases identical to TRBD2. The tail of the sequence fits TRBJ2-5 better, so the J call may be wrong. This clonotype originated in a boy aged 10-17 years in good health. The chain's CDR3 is CSAAGAGGPQYF. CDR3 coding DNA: TGCAGTGCTGCGGGAGCGGGAGGGCCCCAGTACTTC.